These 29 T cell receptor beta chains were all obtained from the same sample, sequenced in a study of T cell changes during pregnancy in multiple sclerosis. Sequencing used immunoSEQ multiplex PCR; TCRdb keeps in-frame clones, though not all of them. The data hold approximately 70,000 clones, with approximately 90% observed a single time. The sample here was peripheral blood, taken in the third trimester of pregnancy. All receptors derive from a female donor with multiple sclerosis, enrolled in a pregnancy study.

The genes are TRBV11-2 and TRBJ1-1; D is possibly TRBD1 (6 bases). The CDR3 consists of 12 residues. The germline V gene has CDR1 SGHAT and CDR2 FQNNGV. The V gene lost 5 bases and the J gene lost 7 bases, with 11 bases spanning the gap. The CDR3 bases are TGTGCCAGCAGCCCGTGGACAGTTGAAGCTTTCTTT. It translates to CASSPWTVEAFF.

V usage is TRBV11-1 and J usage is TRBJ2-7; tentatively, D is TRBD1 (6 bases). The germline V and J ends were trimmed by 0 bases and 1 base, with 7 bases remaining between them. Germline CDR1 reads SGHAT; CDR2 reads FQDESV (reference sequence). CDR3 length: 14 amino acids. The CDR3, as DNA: TGTGCCAGCAGCTTAGCGACAGGTTCCTACGAGCAGTACTTC. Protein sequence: CASSLATGSYEQYF.

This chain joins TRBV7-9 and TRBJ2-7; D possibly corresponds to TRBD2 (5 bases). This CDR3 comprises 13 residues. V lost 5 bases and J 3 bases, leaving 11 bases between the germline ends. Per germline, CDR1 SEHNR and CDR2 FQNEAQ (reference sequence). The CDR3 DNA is TGTGCCAGCAGCCCGGGAACTGTCTACGAGCAGTACTTC. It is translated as CASSPGTVYEQYF.

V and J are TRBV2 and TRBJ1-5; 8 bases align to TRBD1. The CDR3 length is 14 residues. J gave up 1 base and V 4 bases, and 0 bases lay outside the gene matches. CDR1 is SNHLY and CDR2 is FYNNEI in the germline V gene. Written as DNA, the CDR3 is TGTGCCAGCAGTGGGACAGGGAGCAATCAGCCCCAGCATTTT. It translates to CASSGTGSNQPQHF.

This CDR3 reads CASSRGLAGLKDTQYF. The CDR3 coding sequence is TGTGCCAGCAGCCGGGGACTAGCGGGATTGAAAGATACGCAGTATTTT. The rearrangement uses TRBV5-5 and TRBJ2-3; TRBD2 agrees at 13 bases. CDR3 length equals 16 residues. CDR1 is SGHKS, CDR2 YYEKEE, per germline (reference sequence). Unmatched junction bases numbered 7, after V lost 4 bases and J lost 5 bases. The whole variable domain, filled in from reference TRBV5-5 and TRBJ2-3, reads DAGVTQSPTHLIKTRGQQVTLRCSPISGHKSVSWYQQVLGQGPQFIFQYYEKEERGRGNFPDRFSARQFPNYSSELNVNALLLGDSALYLCASSRGLAGLKDTQYFGPGTRLTVL.

The CDR3 reads CASSPWTSGVYNEQFF. In DNA form, the CDR3 reads TGTGCCAGCTCACCGTGGACTAGCGGGGTCTACAATGAGCAGTTCTTC. J is TRBJ2-1 and V is TRBV18, with 12 bases fitting TRBD2. Germline-derived CDR1 and CDR2 are KGHSH and LQKENI. The J segment lost 3 bases and the V segment lost 3 bases, leaving 3 bases of the junction unmatched. The CDR3 length is 16 residues.

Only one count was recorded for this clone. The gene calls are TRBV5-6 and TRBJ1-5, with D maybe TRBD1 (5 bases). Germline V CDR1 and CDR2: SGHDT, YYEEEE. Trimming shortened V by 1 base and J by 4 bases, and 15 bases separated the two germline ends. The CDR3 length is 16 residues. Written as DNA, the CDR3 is TGTGCCAGCAGCTTGAGCCAGGGAGGGAGAAATCAGCCCCAGCATTTT. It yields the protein CASSLSQGGRNQPQHF.

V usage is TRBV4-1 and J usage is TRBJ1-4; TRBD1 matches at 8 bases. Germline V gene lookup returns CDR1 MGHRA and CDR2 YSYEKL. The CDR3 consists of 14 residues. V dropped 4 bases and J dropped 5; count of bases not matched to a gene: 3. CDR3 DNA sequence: TGCGCCAGCAGCCGCAGGGGGCGCAATGAAAAACTGTTTTTT. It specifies CASSRRGRNEKLFF.

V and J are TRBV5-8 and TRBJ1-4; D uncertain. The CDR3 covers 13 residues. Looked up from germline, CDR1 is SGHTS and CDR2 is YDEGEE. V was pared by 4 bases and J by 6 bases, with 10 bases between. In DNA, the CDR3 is TGTGCCAGCAGCCCGAGGGTGGATGAAAAACTGTTTTTT. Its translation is CASSPRVDEKLFF.

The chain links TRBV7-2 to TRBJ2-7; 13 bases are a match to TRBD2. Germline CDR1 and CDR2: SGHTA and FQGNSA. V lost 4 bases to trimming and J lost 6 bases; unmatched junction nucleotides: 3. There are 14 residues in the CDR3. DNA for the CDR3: TGTGCCAGCAGCTCCGGACTAGCGGGAGCCGAGCAGTACTTC. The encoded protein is CASSSGLAGAEQYF.

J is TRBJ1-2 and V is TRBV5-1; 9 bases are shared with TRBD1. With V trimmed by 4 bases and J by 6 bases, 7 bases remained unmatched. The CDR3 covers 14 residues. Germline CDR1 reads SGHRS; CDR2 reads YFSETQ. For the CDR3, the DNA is TGCGCCAGCAGCCTATCTAGGACAGGGGATGGCTACACCTTC. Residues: CASSLSRTGDGYTF.

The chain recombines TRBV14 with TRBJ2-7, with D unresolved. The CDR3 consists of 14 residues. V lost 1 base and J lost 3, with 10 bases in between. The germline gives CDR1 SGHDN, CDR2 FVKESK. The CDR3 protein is CASSQGLNSYEQYF. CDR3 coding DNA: TGTGCCAGCAGCCAAGGATTGAACAGCTACGAGCAGTACTTC. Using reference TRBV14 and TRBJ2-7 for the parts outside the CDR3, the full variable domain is EAGVTQFPSHSVIEKGQTVTLRCDPISGHDNLYWYRRVMGKEIKFLLHFVKESKQDESGMPNNRFLAERTGGTYSTLKVQPAELEDSGVYFCASSQGLNSYEQYFGPGTRLTVT.

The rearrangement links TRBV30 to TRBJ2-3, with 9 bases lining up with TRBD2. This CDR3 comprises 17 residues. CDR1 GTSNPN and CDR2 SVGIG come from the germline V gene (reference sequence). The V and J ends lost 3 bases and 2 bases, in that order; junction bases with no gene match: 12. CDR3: CAWRRASGTFFTDTQYF. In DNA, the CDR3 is TGTGCCTGGAGGAGGGCTAGCGGGACATTCTTCACAGATACGCAGTATTTT.

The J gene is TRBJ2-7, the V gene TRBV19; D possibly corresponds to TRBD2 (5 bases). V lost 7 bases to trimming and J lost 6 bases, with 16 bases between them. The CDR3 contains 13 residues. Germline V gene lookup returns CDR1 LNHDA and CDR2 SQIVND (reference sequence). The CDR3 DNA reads TGTGCCAGTAAACCTCCCGAGAGGGCCGAGCAGTACTTC. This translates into CASKPPERAEQYF.

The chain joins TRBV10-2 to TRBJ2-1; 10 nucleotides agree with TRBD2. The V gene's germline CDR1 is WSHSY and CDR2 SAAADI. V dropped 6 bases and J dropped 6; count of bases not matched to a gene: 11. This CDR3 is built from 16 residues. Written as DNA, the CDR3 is TGCGCCAGCAGACCCTCAATAGCGGGAGGTACCAATGAGCAGTTCTTC. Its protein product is CASRPSIAGGTNEQFF.

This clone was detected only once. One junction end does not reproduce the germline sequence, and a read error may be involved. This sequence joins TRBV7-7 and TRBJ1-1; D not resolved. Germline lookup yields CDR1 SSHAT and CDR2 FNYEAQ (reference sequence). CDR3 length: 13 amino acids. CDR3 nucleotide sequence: TGTGCTAGCAGCGTTACAGAGAACACTGAAGCTTTCTTT. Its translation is CASSVTENTEAFF.

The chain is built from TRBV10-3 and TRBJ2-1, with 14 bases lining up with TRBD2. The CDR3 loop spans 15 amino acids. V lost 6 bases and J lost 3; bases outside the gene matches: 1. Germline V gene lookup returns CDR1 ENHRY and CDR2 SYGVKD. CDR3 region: CAIRGLAGVYNEQFF. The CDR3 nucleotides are TGTGCCATCAGGGGACTAGCGGGAGTCTACAATGAGCAGTTCTTC.

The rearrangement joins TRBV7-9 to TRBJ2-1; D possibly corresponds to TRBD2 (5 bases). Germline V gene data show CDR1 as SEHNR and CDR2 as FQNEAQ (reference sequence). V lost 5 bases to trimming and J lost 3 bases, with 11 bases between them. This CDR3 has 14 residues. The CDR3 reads CASSLLESYNEQFF. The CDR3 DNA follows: TGTGCCAGCAGCCTACTAGAAAGCTACAATGAGCAGTTCTTC.

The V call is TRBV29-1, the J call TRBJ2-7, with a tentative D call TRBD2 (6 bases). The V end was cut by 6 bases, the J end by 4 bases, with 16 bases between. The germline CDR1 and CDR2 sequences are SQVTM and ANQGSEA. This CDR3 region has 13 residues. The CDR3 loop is CSVRRRDGYEQYF. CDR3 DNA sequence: TGCAGCGTCCGCCGGCGGGACGGTTACGAGCAGTACTTC.

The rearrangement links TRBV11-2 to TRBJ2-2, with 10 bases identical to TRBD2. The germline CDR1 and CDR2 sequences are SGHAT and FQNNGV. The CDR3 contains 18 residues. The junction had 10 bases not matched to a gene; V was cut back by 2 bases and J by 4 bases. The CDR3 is CASSLWLAGDRGTGELFF. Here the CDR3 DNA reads TGTGCCAGCAGCTTATGGCTAGCGGGAGACCGTGGCACCGGGGAGCTGTTTTTT.

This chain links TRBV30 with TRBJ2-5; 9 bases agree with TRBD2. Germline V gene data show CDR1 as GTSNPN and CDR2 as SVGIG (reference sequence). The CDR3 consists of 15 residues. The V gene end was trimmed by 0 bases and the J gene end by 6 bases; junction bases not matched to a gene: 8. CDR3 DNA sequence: TGTGCCTGGAGTGTATTTAGCGGGAGTCTCAAGACCCAGTACTTC. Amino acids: CAWSVFSGSLKTQYF. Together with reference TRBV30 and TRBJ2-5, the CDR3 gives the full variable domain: SQTIHQWPATLVQPVGSPLSLECTVEGTSNPNLYWYRQAAGRGLQLLFYSVGIGQISSEVPQNLSASRPQDRQFILSSKKLLLSDSGFYLCAWSVFSGSLKTQYFGPGTRLLVL.

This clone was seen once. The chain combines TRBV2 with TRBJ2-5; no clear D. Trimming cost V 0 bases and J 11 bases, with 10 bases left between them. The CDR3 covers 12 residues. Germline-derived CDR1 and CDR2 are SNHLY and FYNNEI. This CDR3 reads CASSEALLEQYF. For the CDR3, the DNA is TGTGCCAGCAGTGAAGCGCTGCTGGAGCAGTACTTC.

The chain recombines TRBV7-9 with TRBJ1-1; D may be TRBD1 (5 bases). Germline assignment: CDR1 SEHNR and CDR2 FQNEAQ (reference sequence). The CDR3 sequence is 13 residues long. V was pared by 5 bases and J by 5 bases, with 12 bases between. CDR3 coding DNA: TGTGCCAGCAGCCCCAGGGCCGATACTGAAGCTTTCTTT. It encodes CASSPRADTEAFF. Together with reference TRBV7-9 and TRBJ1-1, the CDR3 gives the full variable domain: DTGVSQNPRHKITKRGQNVTFRCDPISEHNRLYWYRQTLGQGPEFLTYFQNEAQLEKSRLLSDRFSAERPKGSFSTLEIQRTEQGDSAMYLCASSPRADTEAFFGQGTRLTVV.

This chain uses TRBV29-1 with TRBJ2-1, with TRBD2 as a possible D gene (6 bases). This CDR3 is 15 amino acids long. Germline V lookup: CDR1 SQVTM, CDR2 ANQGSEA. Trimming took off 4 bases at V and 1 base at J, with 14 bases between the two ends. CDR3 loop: CSVGDPGTSYNEQFF. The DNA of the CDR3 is TGCAGCGTTGGTGATCCAGGGACTTCCTACAATGAGCAGTTCTTC.

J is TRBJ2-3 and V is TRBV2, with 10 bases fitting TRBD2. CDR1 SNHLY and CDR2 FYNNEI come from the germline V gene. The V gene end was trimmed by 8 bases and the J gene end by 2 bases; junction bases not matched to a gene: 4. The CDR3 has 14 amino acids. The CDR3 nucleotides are TGTGCCAGCGAAGGACTAGCGGTCACAGATACGCAGTATTTT. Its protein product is CASEGLAVTDTQYF.

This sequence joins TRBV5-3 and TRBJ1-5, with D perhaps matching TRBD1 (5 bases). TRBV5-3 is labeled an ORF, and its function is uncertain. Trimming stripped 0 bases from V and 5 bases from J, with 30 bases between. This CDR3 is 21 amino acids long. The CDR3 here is CARSLGCWGRPGGVSDQPQHF. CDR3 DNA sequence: TGTGCCAGAAGCTTGGGGTGTTGGGGACGTCCGGGAGGGGTTAGTGATCAGCCCCAGCATTTT.

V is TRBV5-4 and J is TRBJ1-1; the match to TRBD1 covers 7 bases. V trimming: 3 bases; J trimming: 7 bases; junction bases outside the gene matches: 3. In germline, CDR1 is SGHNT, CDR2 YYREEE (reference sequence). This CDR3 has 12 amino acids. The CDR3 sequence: CASSSRDSEAFF. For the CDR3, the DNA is TGTGCCAGCAGCTCCCGGGACAGTGAAGCTTTCTTT. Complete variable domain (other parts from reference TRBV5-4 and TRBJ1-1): ETGVTQSPTHLIKTRGQQVTLRCSSQSGHNTVSWYQQALGQGPQFIFQYYREEENGRGNFPPRFSGLQFPNYSSELNVNALELDDSALYLCASSSRDSEAFFGQGTRLTVV.

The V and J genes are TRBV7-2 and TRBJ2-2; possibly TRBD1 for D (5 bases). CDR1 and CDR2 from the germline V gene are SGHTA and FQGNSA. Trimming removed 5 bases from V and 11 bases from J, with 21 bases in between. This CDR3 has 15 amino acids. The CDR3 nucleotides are TGTGCCAGCAGCCCTCCTTCGCAGGGCAATCGAGAGCTGTTTTTT. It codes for CASSPPSQGNRELFF. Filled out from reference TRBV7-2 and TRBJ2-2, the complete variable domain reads GAGVSQSPSNKVTEKGKDVELRCDPISGHTALYWYRQSLGQGLEFLIYFQGNSAPDKSGLPSDRFSAERTGGSVSTLTIQRTQQEDSAVYLCASSPPSQGNRELFFGEGSRLTVL.

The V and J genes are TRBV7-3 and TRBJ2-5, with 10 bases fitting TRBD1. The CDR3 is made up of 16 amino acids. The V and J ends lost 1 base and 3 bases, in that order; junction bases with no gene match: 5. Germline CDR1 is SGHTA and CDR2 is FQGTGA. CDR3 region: CASSLMAGTGEETQYF. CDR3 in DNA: TGTGCCAGCAGCTTAATGGCCGGGACAGGGGAAGAGACCCAGTACTTC.